This T cell receptor beta chain is drawn from a study of blood T cell repertoires in COVID-19. About the study: Sites across the United States, Italy and Spain contributed samples from acute and convalescent COVID-19. PBMCs, B-cell-depleted T cells, or T cells provided the cDNA or gDNA that made up the material.

The CDR3 covers 14 residues. V trimming: 8 bases; J trimming: 5 bases; junction bases outside the gene matches: 9. The germline gives CDR1 MNHEY, CDR2 SVGAGI. Sequencing was performed with immunoSEQ multiplex PCR; in TCRdb, only in-frame clones are kept and a portion is missing. The profile shows 75,000 to 100,000 clones, less than 90% of them singletons. This chain links TRBV6-5 with TRBJ1-1, with 9 bases lining up with TRBD1. Sequencing was performed on peripheral blood. The source of this sequence is a woman older than 75 with acute or convalescent COVID-19. CDR3 DNA: TGTGCCAGCCTACCGGGACAGGGTGTGACTGAAGCTTTCTTT. Translated: CASLPGQGVTEAFF.